The rows below give T cell receptor beta chains drawn from one sample of a study of shared clonotypes between healthy human individuals. Only in-frame clones appear in the TCRdb table, and some are missing; sequencing was by immunoSEQ multiplex PCR. This sample has hundreds of thousands of clones; around 74% occur once, and the top ten carry approximately 1.6%. Sequenced material: memory CD4+ T cells sorted from blood. These receptors were taken from a woman aged 30 to 39 in good health. Each CDR3 is given with its conserved first and last residue. A D gene is named only where the DNA matches it firmly. Expanded clones get a size class; other rows say once, few or many, or leave the size out.

TRBV2	13	TRBJ1-2	.	.	TGTGCCAGCACGCCATCGACGGTCTATGGCTACACCTTC	CASTPSTVYGYTF
TRBV6-5	13	TRBJ1-2	.	.	TGTGCCAGCAGTTACGAGGGGGACTATGGCTACACCTTC	CASSYEGDYGYTF
TRBV6-1	16	TRBJ2-7	few	.	TGTGCCAGCAGTGGGATACTAGACGTCGGCTCCTACGAGCAGTACTTC	CASSGILDVGSYEQYF
TRBV11-2	15	TRBJ2-5	.	TRBD2	TGTGCCAGCAGCTTAGTTTTCGGGAGGGAGGAGACCCAGTACTTC	CASSLVFGREETQYF
TRBV27	15	TRBJ1-2	.	.	TGTGCCAGCAGCAAGGGTACGGCTCCTAACTATGGCTACACCTTC	CASSKGTAPNYGYTF
TRBV10-3	13	TRBJ1-1	.	.	TGTGCCATCAGTGAGTATGGGTGGATTGAAGCTTTCTTT	CAISEYGWIEAFF
TRBV10-1	14	TRBJ1-4	.	TRBD1	TGCGCCAGCAGTACAGGGGGCCCAAATGAAAAACTGTTTTTT	CASSTGGPNEKLFF
TRBV28	15	TRBJ1-2	.	.	TGTGCCAGCAGTTACGGGGGGGGTCTAGGCTATGGCTACACCTTC	CASSYGGGLGYGYTF
TRBV5-1	16	TRBJ2-5	.	TRBD2	TGCGCCAGCAGCTTGGGGTCTAGCGGGGCCGGGGAGACCCAGTACTTC	CASSLGSSGAGETQYF
TRBV6-5	15	TRBJ1-1	.	.	TGTGCCAGCAGTTACCAAACAGGATTAAACACTGAAGCTTTCTTT	CASSYQTGLNTEAFF
TRBV28	15	TRBJ2-2	.	.	TGTGCCAGCATCTGGGGGAACCTCGGGACCGGGGAGCTGTTTTTT	CASIWGNLGTGELFF
TRBV5-5	16	TRBJ1-1	many	.	TGTGCCAGCAGCGCAAAGCCGAAGGGTTTCGGCACTGAAGCTTTCTTT	CASSAKPKGFGTEAFF
TRBV7-5	17	TRBJ1-5	.	.	TGTGTCAGAAGCCCCCTTTGGATTCGTCTTAGCAATCAGCCCCAGCATTTT	CVRSPLWIRLSNQPQHF
TRBV6-1	15	TRBJ2-5	.	.	TGTGCCAGCAGCGATGGATATTTTGAACGGGAGACCCAGTACTTC	CASSDGYFERETQYF
TRBV6-1	16	TRBJ1-3	.	TRBD1	TGTGCCAGCAGTGAAGAGGGTGGGACAGCTGGAAACACCATATATTTT	CASSEEGGTAGNTIYF
TRBV2	14	TRBJ1-4	.	.	TGTGCCAGCAGGATACAGATGGCTAATGAAAAACTGTTTTTT	CASRIQMANEKLFF
TRBV6-5	14	TRBJ1-2	many	.	TGTGCCAGCAGTTACTCTGTCGGGGCCTATGGCTACACCTTC	CASSYSVGAYGYTF
TRBV18	13	TRBJ2-1	.	.	TGTGCCAGCTCACTCCGGACAGACCGGGGGCAGTTCTTC	CASSLRTDRGQFF
TRBV6-6	13	TRBJ2-5	many	.	TGTGCCAGCAGTTCTGGGACACACAGGACCCAGTACTTC	CASSSGTHRTQYF
TRBV6-6	15	TRBJ1-2	.	TRBD1	TGTGCCAGCAGTTCCCCCCGGACAGGGGTCCATGGCTACACCTTC	CASSSPRTGVHGYTF
TRBV28	16	TRBJ2-7	.	TRBD2	TGTGCCAGCAGTCCCCCTAGCGGGAGTAGCTCCTACGAGCAGTACTTC	CASSPPSGSSSYEQYF
TRBV7-3	16	TRBJ2-7	once	TRBD2	TGTGCCAGCAGCTTAAGTGGGACTAGCGGGACCTACGAGCAGTACTTC	CASSLSGTSGTYEQYF
TRBV10-3	15	TRBJ2-7	.	TRBD1	TGTGCCATCAGTGAAGGGACAGGGTTGCCCTACGAGCAGTACTTC	CAISEGTGLPYEQYF
TRBV5-1	14	TRBJ1-4	.	.	TGCGCCAGCTCCCAGGGTCCAAGCAATGAAAAACTGTTTTTT	CASSQGPSNEKLFF
TRBV7-2	15	TRBJ1-5	.	.	TGTGCCAGCAGCTCGGGACGGCTTAGCAATCAGCCCCAGCATTTT	CASSSGRLSNQPQHF
TRBV7-8	15	TRBJ2-2	few	.	TGTGCCAGCAGCTTAGTAGGGGGGAACACCGGGGAGCTGTTTTTT	CASSLVGGNTGELFF
TRBV30	14	TRBJ2-7	.	.	TGTGCCTGGAGTCTGGGCGGAAACTCCTACGAGCAGTACTTC	CAWSLGGNSYEQYF
TRBV18	17	TRBJ1-2	few	.	TGTGCCAGCTCACCGGAAACAGGGTCCCCCACCTCTAATGGCTACACCTTC	CASSPETGSPTSNGYTF
TRBV7-2	17	TRBJ2-7	.	TRBD1	TGTGCCAGCAGCCTATGGGGACGGGGGACAGGGAGTCACGAGCAGTACTTC	CASSLWGRGTGSHEQYF
TRBV6-5	13	TRBJ1-4	few	.	TGTGCCAGCAGTTACGTGTCTAATGAAAAACTGTTTTTT	CASSYVSNEKLFF
TRBV5-1	14	TRBJ1-2	.	.	TGCGCCAGCAGCTTGACCCGGACTGTCTATGGCTACACCTTC	CASSLTRTVYGYTF
TRBV5-4	14	TRBJ1-2	.	TRBD1	TGTGCCAGCAGCCAGGGACAGGGTCACTATGGCTACACCTTC	CASSQGQGHYGYTF
TRBV5-8	13	TRBJ1-1	.	.	TGTGCCAGCAGCTTGGAAGAGAACACTGAAGCTTTCTTT	CASSLEENTEAFF
TRBV7-9	16	TRBJ2-5	.	TRBD1	TGTGCCAGCAGCCCTCCCAGGGGGCGCCCGGGGGAGACCCAGTACTTC	CASSPPRGRPGETQYF
TRBV19	15	TRBJ2-7	.	.	TGTGCCAGTAGTAACCCTTCCGGGAGTGGCTACGAGCAGTACTTC	CASSNPSGSGYEQYF
TRBV28	15	TRBJ2-7	.	TRBD1	TGTGCCAGCAGCTCTCCCGGACAGGGGGCTTGGGAGCAGTACTTC	CASSSPGQGAWEQYF
TRBV5-1	12	TRBJ2-3	.	.	TGCGCCAGCAGCACCGGCACTAAGTCCCAGTATTTT	CASSTGTKSQYF
TRBV7-2	15	TRBJ2-2	.	.	TGTGCCAGCAGGGCGGGACGAACGAACACCGGGGAGCTGTTTTTT	CASRAGRTNTGELFF
TRBV6-1	15	TRBJ2-7	few	TRBD1	TGTGCCAGCAGTGAAAGATGGCAGGGGGTATACGAGCAGTACTTC	CASSERWQGVYEQYF
TRBV10-2	14	TRBJ2-3	few	TRBD2	TGCGCCAGCGCAGCGGGGATTAGCACAGATACGCAGTATTTT	CASAAGISTDTQYF
TRBV6-1	13	TRBJ2-4	few	.	TGTGCCAGCACGCAGGGGGACTTAAACATTCAGTACTTC	CASTQGDLNIQYF
TRBV28	13	TRBJ2-1	.	.	TGTGCCAGCAGTTTATCCTTCAGGGAGGAGCAGTTCTTC	CASSLSFREEQFF
TRBV2	12	TRBJ2-2	.	.	TGTGCCAGCAGTGTGGATGTCGGGGAGCTGTTTTTT	CASSVDVGELFF
TRBV7-9	15	TRBJ1-4	.	.	TGTGCCAGCAGCTTAGGACAGCCGGGAAATGAAAAACTGTTTTTT	CASSLGQPGNEKLFF
TRBV7-6	13	TRBJ1-1	.	.	TGTGCCAGCAGCTTAGAAGGAGGCCGGGGGGCTTTCTTT	CASSLEGGRGAFF
TRBV7-2	16	TRBJ2-7	.	TRBD2	TGTGCCAGCAGCAAACTTAGGGCTAGCGGGACCTACGAGCAGTACTTC	CASSKLRASGTYEQYF
TRBV30	13	TRBJ2-5	few	TRBD2	TGTGCCTGGAATACAGCGGGACAAGAGACCCAGTACTTC	CAWNTAGQETQYF
TRBV29-1	13	TRBJ1-1	.	.	TGCAGCGTTGATCACGGATTCAACACTGAAGCTTTCTTT	CSVDHGFNTEAFF
TRBV30	13	TRBJ1-2	.	.	TGTGCCTGGAGTGTACGGGGGAACTATGGCTACACCTTC	CAWSVRGNYGYTF
TRBV13	15	TRBJ1-1	.	TRBD1	TGTGCCAGCAGCCCCTACGACAGGGGGAACACTGAAGCTTTCTTT	CASSPYDRGNTEAFF
TRBV28	15	TRBJ2-2	.	.	TGTGCCAGCAGTTTACAGGGAGTGCGGACCGGGGAGCTGTTTTTT	CASSLQGVRTGELFF
TRBV10-3	13	TRBJ2-3	.	.	TGTGCCACCGGGGACACAACCACAGATACGCAGTATTTT	CATGDTTTDTQYF
TRBV30	11	TRBJ2-7	.	.	TGTGCCTGGAGTGGCGTGGCCGAGCAGTACTTC	CAWSGVAEQYF
TRBV28	13	TRBJ2-7	.	.	TGTGCCAGCAGTCGTGGGTCTTCCTACGAGCAGTACTTC	CASSRGSSYEQYF
TRBV7-8	12	TRBJ2-7	.	TRBD1	TGTGCCAGCAGCATGGACAGGGGTGAGCAGTACTTC	CASSMDRGEQYF
TRBV6-1	17	TRBJ2-3	.	TRBD2	TGTGCCAGCAGTGCATCCGCGGGAGGGTCTGGCACAGATACGCAGTATTTT	CASSASAGGSGTDTQYF
TRBV6-6	13	TRBJ1-6	.	.	TGTGCCAGCACCCCCGGGATGGATTCACCCCTCCACTTT	CASTPGMDSPLHF
TRBV10-3	12	TRBJ1-5	few	.	TGTGCCATCAGAGGGACCAATCAGCCCCAGCATTTT	CAIRGTNQPQHF